This entry lists 30 T cell receptor beta chains sequenced from one sample in a study of T cells in Graves' hyperthyroidism and ophthalmopathy. Template material for amplifying TCR beta CDR3 regions consisted of RNA transcripts. HTBI primers were used for first-round RT-PCR of the TCR CDR3. TCRdb reprocessed the multiplex PCR reads with MiXCR, giving one entry per CDR3 protein. Among around 450,000 distinct CDR3 sequences, approximately 15% were seen once, and the ten largest hold roughly 4.8%. Source material: blood. Every receptor here comes from a woman aged 18-35 years with Graves' hyperthyroidism.

V gene TRBV30 combines with J gene TRBJ2-1, with 8 bases matching TRBD2. Germline V lookup: CDR1 GTSNPN, CDR2 SVGIG (reference sequence). This CDR3 region has 14 residues. V lost 4 bases, J lost 6 bases, and 8 bases stayed unmatched. The CDR3: CAWNEAGVRNEQFF. The DNA for the CDR3 is TGTGCCTGGAATGAAGCGGGAGTTCGCAATGAGCAGTTCTTC.

This clonotype has more than one count but fewer than ten. CDR3 nucleotide sequence: TGCAGCGTTGGGGGACTAGCCTTGACGGAGCAGTTCTTC. Encoded protein: CSVGGLALTEQFF. The chain links TRBV29-1 to TRBJ2-1, with TRBD2 matching over 9 bases. The CDR3 is 13 amino acids. Germline CDR1 is SQVTM and CDR2 is ANQGSEA. After removal of 4 bases from V and 10 bases from J, the junction contained 8 bases not matched to a gene.

This clonotype was seen ten or more times. The gene calls are TRBV4-1 and TRBJ1-3; D is undetermined. There are 16 residues in the CDR3. Germline V gene lookup returns CDR1 MGHRA and CDR2 YSYEKL. V gave up 1 base and J gave up 0 bases, with 10 bases separating them. The DNA of the CDR3 is TGCGCCAGCAGCCAAGTCAAGGGCAGCTCTGGAAACACCATATATTTT. It specifies CASSQVKGSSGNTIYF.

Comments on this clonotype: This may be a read error: a much more frequent sequence differs by one nucleotide. This chain connects TRBV28 to TRBJ2-3; TRBD2 is a possible D gene (7 bases). The CDR3 has 15 amino acids. The ends were cut back, 11 bases at V and 0 bases at J, with 18 bases in the middle. The germline V gene has CDR1 MDHEN and CDR2 SYDVKM. The CDR3 coding sequence is TGTGCCGGCAAGGGGGGGAGATGGAGCACAGATACGCAGTATTTT. Amino acid sequence: CAGKGGRWSTDTQYF.

The chain has TRBV2 and TRBJ1-5, with 8 bases aligning to TRBD1. CDR3 length: 16 amino acids. The V gene end was trimmed by 4 bases and the J gene end by 3 bases; junction bases not matched to a gene: 8. CDR1 is SNHLY, CDR2 FYNNEI, per germline. CDR3 nucleotide sequence: TGTGCCAGCAGTGGACAGGGGATGGCCAACAATCAGCCCCAGCATTTT. This codes for CASSGQGMANNQPQHF.

This clonotype was observed at least ten times. J is TRBJ2-2 and V is TRBV6-1; D may be TRBD1 or TRBD2 (6 bases each). CDR3 length equals 14 residues. The ends were cut back, 10 bases at V and 6 bases at J, with 18 bases in the middle. Germline V gene data show CDR1 as MNHNS and CDR2 as SASEGT. In DNA, the CDR3 is TGTGCCACCAGGGGTTCTAGCGAGGCCGGGGAGCTGTTTTTT. It codes for CATRGSSEAGELFF.

This clonotype has ten or more counts. The V and J genes are TRBV28 and TRBJ2-1; D is ambiguous. The CDR3 totals 15 residues. The V end lost 7 bases, the J end lost 3 bases, and 16 bases lay between the germline ends. Germline CDR1 and CDR2: MDHEN and SYDVKM. As DNA, the CDR3 is TGTGCCAGCAAAAAGGCAGGCATGAACTACAATGAGCAGTTCTTC. Encoded protein: CASKKAGMNYNEQFF.

The rearrangement uses TRBV9 and TRBJ2-1; TRBD1 is a possible D gene (5 bases). Per the germline V gene, CDR1 is SGDLS and CDR2 is YYNGEE. The CDR3 consists of 15 residues. Deletions cut 0 bases from V and 4 bases from J, with 11 bases between. This CDR3 is CASSVATRGYNEQFF. CDR3 nucleotide sequence: TGTGCCAGCAGCGTAGCTACAAGGGGATACAATGAGCAGTTCTTC.

This clonotype was recorded many times. J is TRBJ1-4 and V is TRBV28; TRBD1 matches 8 bases. The V and J ends lost 6 bases and 0 bases, in that order; junction bases with no gene match: 12. Germline V CDR1 and CDR2: MDHEN, SYDVKM. CDR3 length: 18 amino acids. The chain's CDR3 is CASSKWTGPPPTNEKLFF. Here the CDR3 DNA reads TGTGCCAGCAGCAAGTGGACAGGGCCCCCTCCAACTAATGAAAAACTGTTTTTT.

The chain uses TRBV5-4 and TRBJ1-1; D gene uncertain. Germline V CDR1 and CDR2: SGHNT, YYREEE (reference sequence). Between the trimmed V and J ends, which lost 0 bases and 8 bases, there was a span of 11 bases. The CDR3 consists of 13 residues. In DNA, the CDR3 is TGTGCCAGCAGCTTGGGTTCCGGGGAAGAAGCTTTCTTT. It encodes CASSLGSGEEAFF.

This clonotype showed up just once. The conserved final phenylalanine or tryptophan is absent from the CDR3, which likely points to a read error. V is TRBV6-1 and J is TRBJ2-6; D unresolved. V was cut by 8 bases and J by 0 bases, with 5 bases left in between. Germline assignment: CDR1 MNHNS and CDR2 SASEGT. The CDR3 runs to 13 residues. The CDR3 region is CASLDSGANVLTS. The CDR3 nucleotides are TGTGCCAGCTTGGACTCTGGGGCCAACGTCCTGACTTCC.

This clonotype was seen ten or more times. This chain joins TRBV30 and TRBJ2-7, with a tentative D call TRBD2 (6 bases). This CDR3 comprises 10 residues. V lost 5 bases and J 5 bases, leaving 7 bases between the germline ends. CDR1 is GTSNPN and CDR2 is SVGIG in the germline V gene (reference sequence). The CDR3 sequence: CAWQRDEQYF. The CDR3 bases are TGTGCCTGGCAGCGGGACGAGCAGTACTTC.

This clonotype has a count of ten or more. The chain links TRBV7-8 to TRBJ2-7; tentatively, D is TRBD1 (5 bases). This CDR3 contains 14 residues. V lost 5 bases and J lost 2, with 13 bases in between. Looked up from germline, CDR1 is SGHVS and CDR2 is FQNEAQ. CDR3 nucleotides: TGTGCCAGCAGCGAACAGGCGACCACCTACGAGCAGTACTTC. Amino acids: CASSEQATTYEQYF.

This clonotype was seen repeatedly, ten times or more. The V and J genes are TRBV29-1 and TRBJ2-7; 7 bases agree with TRBD1. Germline V CDR1 and CDR2: SQVTM, ANQGSEA. The ends lost 4 bases at V and 0 bases at J; junction bases unmatched: 15. This CDR3 is built from 17 residues. The CDR3 is CSVAPLRQGRSSYEQYF. CDR3 bases: TGCAGCGTTGCCCCTTTAAGACAGGGCCGGAGCTCCTACGAGCAGTACTTC.

V is TRBV4-1 and J is TRBJ1-5, with D tentatively TRBD1 (5 bases). Germline-derived CDR1 and CDR2 are MGHRA and YSYEKL. Trimming cost V 1 base and J 5 bases, with 6 bases left between them. CDR3 size: 13 residues. CDR3 amino acids: CASSQGGYQPQHF. The CDR3 DNA reads TGCGCCAGCAGCCAAGGGGGCTATCAGCCCCAGCATTTT.

The table lists this clonotype with many counts. The V and J genes are TRBV27 and TRBJ1-1; maybe TRBD1 (5 bases). The CDR3 has 17 residues. V gave up 3 bases and J gave up 1 base, with 18 bases separating them. Per the germline V gene, CDR1 is MNHEY and CDR2 is SMNVEV (reference sequence). The CDR3 region has the DNA TGTGCCAGCAGTTTTTTTGGGGTAGGCGGGGCGAACACTGAAGCTTTCTTT. Amino acid sequence: CASSFFGVGGANTEAFF.

This clonotype was recorded at least ten times. The V call is TRBV20-1, the J call TRBJ2-1; 10 bases match TRBD2. CDR1 and CDR2 from the germline V gene are DFQATT and SNEGSKA (reference sequence). This CDR3 has 15 residues. V lost 4 bases, J lost 8 bases, and 11 bases stayed unmatched. CDR3 residues: CSATNPIGLADEQFF. CDR3 nucleotides: TGCAGTGCTACGAACCCTATTGGACTAGCGGATGAGCAGTTCTTC.

J is TRBJ1-3 and V is TRBV20-1; D is ambiguous. The CDR3 spans 15 residues. Per germline, CDR1 DFQATT and CDR2 SNEGSKA (reference sequence). V lost 0 bases and J 0 bases, leaving 9 bases between the germline ends. In DNA form, the CDR3 reads TGCAGTGCTAGAGAGGCGGCGATCTCTGGAAACACCATATATTTT. Translation gives CSAREAAISGNTIYF.

This clonotype was seen at least ten times. The chain links TRBV7-2 to TRBJ1-1; 9 nucleotides align to TRBD1. The CDR3 sequence is 14 residues long. The V gene end was trimmed by 5 bases and the J gene end by 7 bases; junction bases not matched to a gene: 8. Looked up from germline, CDR1 is SGHTA and CDR2 is FQGNSA. CDR3 DNA sequence: TGTGCCAGCAGCGCACAGGGGGCCTATGGTGAAGCTTTCTTT. Translation: CASSAQGAYGEAFF. The whole variable domain, remainder taken from reference TRBV7-2 and TRBJ1-1, is GAGVSQSPSNKVTEKGKDVELRCDPISGHTALYWYRQSLGQGLEFLIYFQGNSAPDKSGLPSDRFSAERTGGSVSTLTIQRTQQEDSAVYLCASSAQGAYGEAFFGQGTRLTVV.

This clonotype was detected many times. V is TRBV5-1 and J is TRBJ2-1, with TRBD2 matching over 11 bases. The CDR3 runs 14 residues. Germline trimming cut 2 bases from V and 8 bases from J; bases unmatched to any gene: 3. From germline, CDR1 is SGHRS and CDR2 YFSETQ. The CDR3 sequence is CASSFIAGGDEQFF. As DNA, the CDR3 is TGCGCCAGCAGCTTCATAGCGGGAGGGGATGAGCAGTTCTTC.

This clonotype was seen at least ten times. V gene TRBV29-1 combines with J gene TRBJ1-1; no definite D call. V lost 4 bases and J lost 4, with 13 bases in between. Germline CDR1 reads SQVTM; CDR2 reads ANQGSEA. The CDR3 consists of 13 residues. CDR3 in amino acids: CSVVSMLGTEAFF. The CDR3 region has the DNA TGCAGCGTTGTATCGATGTTGGGCACTGAAGCTTTCTTT.

Ten or more counts support this clonotype. The V call is TRBV6-1, the J call TRBJ1-2; D is perhaps TRBD1 (6 bases). V lost 2 bases to trimming and J lost 7 bases, with 23 bases between them. Germline CDR1 and CDR2: MNHNS and SASEGT. This CDR3 spans 17 amino acids. The CDR3 loop reads CASSETSWGAYRSGYTF. The CDR3 coding sequence is TGTGCCAGCAGTGAAACCAGCTGGGGGGCGTACAGGTCTGGCTACACCTTC.

This clonotype has a count of ten or more. This chain uses TRBV28 with TRBJ2-1; 12 bases align to TRBD2. Germline assignment: CDR1 MDHEN and CDR2 SYDVKM. With V trimmed by 11 bases and J by 0 bases, 8 bases remained unmatched. CDR3 length equals 16 residues. CDR3 sequence (DNA): TGTGCCGCAACTAGCGGGAGGTTAAGCTCCTACAATGAGCAGTTCTTC. It encodes CAATSGRLSSYNEQFF.

The sample holds many counts of this clonotype. V gene TRBV20-1 combines with J gene TRBJ1-2; TRBD1 might be the D (6 bases). The V gene lost 6 bases and the J gene lost 2 bases, with 22 bases spanning the gap. The CDR3 sequence is 16 residues long. The germline V gene encodes CDR1 DFQATT and CDR2 SNEGSKA (reference sequence). CDR3 sequence: CSASGQGGGPNYGYTF. The DNA for the CDR3 is TGCAGTGCCAGTGGGCAGGGAGGGGGACCAAACTATGGCTACACCTTC.

This clonotype was found a few times. V and J are TRBV13 and TRBJ2-3; 7 bases align to TRBD1. V shed 9 bases, J shed 0 bases, and the junction held 6 bases outside the gene matches. The CDR3 is 14 amino acids. Germline assignment: CDR1 PRHDT and CDR2 FYEKMQ (reference sequence). CDR3 loop: CARQPGQSTDTQYF. The DNA of the CDR3 is TGTGCCAGACAACCGGGACAGAGCACAGATACGCAGTATTTT.

The sample holds many counts of this clonotype. The rearrangement joins TRBV6-5 to TRBJ2-7; D possibly uses TRBD1 or TRBD2 (6 bases each). The CDR3 runs to 14 residues. CDR1 is MNHEY, CDR2 SVGAGI, per germline. V lost 2 bases and J 0 bases, leaving 8 bases between the germline ends. As DNA, the CDR3 is TGTGCCAGCAGTTACGAGGGGGGCTCCTACGAGCAGTACTTC. It is translated as CASSYEGGSYEQYF.

This clonotype was observed a few times. This rearrangement joins TRBV9 to TRBJ2-7; D ambiguous. This CDR3 region has 16 residues. Looked up from germline, CDR1 is SGDLS and CDR2 is YYNGEE. V lost 1 base and J lost 5, with 19 bases in between. The DNA for the CDR3 is TGTGCCAGCAGCGTACTCGCCCACAGTGCCTCGAACGAGCAGTACTTC. Amino acid sequence: CASSVLAHSASNEQYF.

V gene TRBV12-3 or TRBV12-4 combines with J gene TRBJ2-1; 9 nucleotides agree with TRBD2. With V trimmed by 6 bases and J by 6 bases, 15 bases remained unmatched. The length of the CDR3 is 17 residues. The CDR3 region is CASSPGSGSTPRNEQFF. The CDR3, as DNA: TGTGCCAGCAGCCCCGGTAGCGGGAGTACCCCCCGCAATGAGCAGTTCTTC.

V usage is TRBV6-1 and J usage is TRBJ2-1, with 11 bases aligning to TRBD2. The germline V gene encodes CDR1 MNHNS and CDR2 SASEGT. V shed 4 bases and J 8 bases; nucleotides not matched to a gene: 1. The length of the CDR3 is 13 residues. The CDR3 DNA sequence: TGTGCCAGCAGTGTGACTAGCGGGGATGAGCAGTTCTTC. Translating it yields CASSVTSGDEQFF.

At least ten counts were recorded for this clonotype. The rearrangement uses TRBV11-2 and TRBJ1-1; tentative D call: TRBD1 (6 bases). The CDR3 is 15 amino acids. CDR1 and CDR2 (germline): SGHAT, FQNNGV. The V end was cut by 7 bases, the J end by 6 bases, with 21 bases between. For the CDR3, the DNA is TGTGCCAGCACCCAAACGCGGGGGGCGAGGGCTGAAGCTTTCTTT. Residues: CASTQTRGARAEAFF.